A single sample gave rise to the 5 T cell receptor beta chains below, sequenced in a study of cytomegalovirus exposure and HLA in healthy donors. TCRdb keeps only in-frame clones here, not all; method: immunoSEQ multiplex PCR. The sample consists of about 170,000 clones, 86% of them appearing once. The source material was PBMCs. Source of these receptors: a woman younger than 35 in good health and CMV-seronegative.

CDR3 amino acids: CASSVESGGYEQYF. CDR3 sequence (DNA): TGTGCCAGCAGCGTGGAATCCGGGGGCTACGAGCAGTACTTC. V usage is TRBV9 and J usage is TRBJ2-7; D is possibly TRBD2 (6 bases). CDR1 SGDLS and CDR2 YYNGEE come from the germline V gene. This CDR3 contains 14 residues. V shed 2 bases and J shed 3 bases, with 12 bases lying between them.

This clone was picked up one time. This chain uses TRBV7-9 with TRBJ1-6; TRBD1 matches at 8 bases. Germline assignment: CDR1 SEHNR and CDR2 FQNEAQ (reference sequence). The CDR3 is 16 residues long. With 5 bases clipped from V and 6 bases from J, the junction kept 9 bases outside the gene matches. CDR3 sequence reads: CASSPGRTGSNSPLHF. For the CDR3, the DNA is TGTGCCAGCAGCCCGGGACGGACAGGGAGTAATTCACCCCTCCACTTT.

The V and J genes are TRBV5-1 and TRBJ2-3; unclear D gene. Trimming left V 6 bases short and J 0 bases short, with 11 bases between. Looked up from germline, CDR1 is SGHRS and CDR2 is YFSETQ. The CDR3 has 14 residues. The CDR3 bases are TGCGCCAGCAACTACGACGGGAGCACAGATACGCAGTATTTT. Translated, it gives CASNYDGSTDTQYF.

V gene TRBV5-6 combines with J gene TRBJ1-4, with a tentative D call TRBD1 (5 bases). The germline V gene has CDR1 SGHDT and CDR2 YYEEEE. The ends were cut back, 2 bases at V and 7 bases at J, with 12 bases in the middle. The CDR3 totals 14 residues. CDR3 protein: CASSFDSVPEKLFF. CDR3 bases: TGTGCCAGCAGCTTCGACAGCGTCCCTGAAAAACTGTTTTTT.

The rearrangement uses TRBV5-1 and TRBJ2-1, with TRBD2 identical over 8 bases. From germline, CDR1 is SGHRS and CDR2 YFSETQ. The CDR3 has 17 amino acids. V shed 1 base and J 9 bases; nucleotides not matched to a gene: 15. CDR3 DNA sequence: TGCGCCAGCAGCTTGACTAGGACGGGAGGGCCATCAAGTGAGCAGTTCTTC. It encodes CASSLTRTGGPSSEQFF.